This record looks at one TCR beta chain sequence and its context. The antigen is unknown. The CDR3 has 16 amino acids. In germline, CDR1 is MGHRA, CDR2 YSYEKL. The entry originates in a study of monozygotic twins with inflammatory bowel disease. Study-wide results and caveats: Those with IBD had lower TCRbeta diversity (inverse Simpson) than their healthy co-twins did.

With the 5' RACE reads reprocessed, TCRdb shows one record per CDR3 protein and no DNA. Its table lists 300,000 to 400,000 distinct CDR3 sequences. The rearrangement joins TRBV4-1 to TRBJ2-7; the TCRdb call, TRBD1, lacks DNA for checking. The TCR comes from a human donor with ulcerative colitis or Crohn's disease, or a healthy co-twin of an affected twin (not recorded which). The source material was blood. The chain's CDR3 is CASSHISGQTPYEQYF.